Shown below are 5 T cell receptor beta chains from a single sample sequenced in a study of blood T cell repertoires in COVID-19. Some clones are missing from TCRdb's copy, which holds only in-frame ones; the method was immunoSEQ multiplex PCR. The sample comprises roughly 330,000 clones, roughly 90% of which are singletons, and 5% to 7% rests with the top ten. The sample comprised peripheral blood. The origin of the receptors is a man aged 18 to 30 who had recovered from COVID-19.

The rearrangement joins TRBV29-1 to TRBJ2-3; 7 nucleotides agree with TRBD1. V lost 1 base and J lost 4; bases outside the gene matches: 14. Germline loops: CDR1 SQVTM, CDR2 ANQGSEA. The CDR3 covers 17 residues. CDR3 DNA: TGCAGCGTTGAAGGTTCCCCGGGACAGCGATTTCCAGATACGCAGTATTTT. Its protein is CSVEGSPGQRFPDTQYF.

J is TRBJ2-1 and V is TRBV2; 13 bases map to TRBD2. This CDR3 has 14 residues. The ends lost 8 bases at V and 6 bases at J; junction bases unmatched: 4. Per germline, CDR1 SNHLY and CDR2 FYNNEI. The CDR3 loop reads CASGRLAGGNEQFF. DNA of the CDR3: TGTGCCAGCGGCCGACTAGCGGGGGGCAATGAGCAGTTCTTC.

This clone was seen once. DNA for the CDR3: TGCGCCAGCCACCAAGGGGGCTACCAAGAGACCCAGTACTTC. Translation: CASHQGGYQETQYF. This rearrangement joins TRBV5-1 to TRBJ2-5; 7 bases are shared with TRBD1. J lost 0 bases, V lost 7 bases, and 6 bases had no gene match. Looked up from germline, CDR1 is SGHRS and CDR2 is YFSETQ. The CDR3 runs 14 residues. The entire variable domain, with the rest obtained from reference TRBV5-1 and TRBJ2-5, is as follows: KAGVTQTPRYLIKTRGQQVTLSCSPISGHRSVSWYQQTPGQGLQFLFEYFSETQRNKGNFPGRFSGRQFSNSRSEMNVSTLELGDSALYLCASHQGGYQETQYFGPGTRLLVL.

J is TRBJ2-3 and V is TRBV11-2; 7 nucleotides agree with TRBD2. V lost 0 bases and J lost 10; bases outside the gene matches: 1. Germline lookup yields CDR1 SGHAT and CDR2 FQNNGV. The CDR3 sequence is 12 residues long. CDR3 sequence: CASSLDRGAQYF. The CDR3 DNA sequence: TGTGCCAGCAGCTTAGACCGGGGGGCGCAGTATTTT.

This clone was found once. In the same sample, other DNA sequences code for this CDR3. The V call is TRBV3-1 (or the pseudogene TRBV3-2), the J call TRBJ1-4; D unresolved. The CDR3 sequence is 14 residues long. V was shortened by 1 base and J by 0 bases, with 3 bases between the two germline ends. Per germline, CDR1 LGHDT and CDR2 YNNKEL (reference sequence). The CDR3 protein is CASSQGATNEKLFF. As DNA, the CDR3 is TGTGCCAGCAGCCAAGGAGCAACTAATGAAAAACTGTTTTTT.